This T cell receptor beta chain was identified during a study of shared clonotypes between healthy human individuals. General study points: Naive subsets typically showed greater estimated richness than memory subsets.

The method was immunoSEQ multiplex PCR; TCRdb's version includes in-frame clones alone and lacks a portion of them. The sample has a few hundred thousand clones, over 65% seen once; the top ten hold 9% to 12%. The table lists this clone with a few counts. No antigen is known for it. Other DNA sequences in the same sample also yield this CDR3. Germline V gene sequence: CDR1 SGHDT, CDR2 YYEEEE. The V and J ends lost 3 bases and 2 bases, in that order; junction bases with no gene match: 5. This CDR3 is built from 15 residues. This chain uses TRBV5-6 with TRBJ2-5; TRBD1 matches at 9 bases. Sequencing input: memory CD4+ T cells sorted from blood. Subset reported: CD45RA-negative fraction. The clonotype was recovered from a man aged 25-40 years in good health. DNA for the CDR3: TGTGCCAGCAGCTGGGCGGGACAGGGTCAAGAGACCCAGTACTTC. Translated, it gives CASSWAGQGQETQYF.